This is a list of T cell receptor beta chains from one sample in a study of cytomegalovirus exposure and HLA in healthy donors. Only in-frame clones appear in the TCRdb table, and some are missing; sequencing was by immunoSEQ multiplex PCR. The sample has about 360,000 clones, about nine tenths seen once. Source material: PBMCs. The source of these receptors is a woman aged 18-29 years in good health and CMV-seronegative. CDR3s include the opening cysteine and the closing phenylalanine or tryptophan. A D gene is named only where the DNA matches it firmly. A clone size is listed for some rows: how often the clone was seen (once, few, many), or a class if it is expanded.

clone_size	v_call	j_call	d_call	cdr3_aa	cdr3_nt
.	TRBV9	TRBJ2-7	.	CASSGIGGFYEQYF	TGTGCCAGCAGCGGGATCGGAGGGTTCTACGAGCAGTACTTC
.	TRBV5-4	TRBJ2-1	TRBD2	CASSPAAAGAQINEQFF	TGTGCCAGCAGCCCGGCGGCGGCGGGAGCCCAGATCAATGAGCAGTTCTTC
once	TRBV9	TRBJ1-2	.	CASKPGGSNYGYTF	TGTGCCAGCAAACCGGGGGGCAGTAACTATGGCTACACCTTC
.	TRBV18	TRBJ2-7	TRBD1	CASSPNRGEQYF	TGTGCCAGCTCACCGAACAGGGGCGAGCAGTACTTC
.	TRBV6-5	TRBJ2-7	TRBD2	CASRRGRANYEQYF	TGTGCCAGCAGGAGAGGGAGGGCCAATTACGAGCAGTACTTC
.	TRBV5-1	TRBJ1-2	.	CASSLSGADYGYTF	TGCGCCAGCAGCTTGAGCGGAGCCGACTATGGCTACACCTTC
.	TRBV6-1	TRBJ1-1	.	CASSLLITDTEAFF	TGTGCCAGCAGTCTACTGATAACGGACACTGAAGCTTTCTTT
.	TRBV7-9	TRBJ2-3	.	CASSPTLADTQYF	TGTGCCAGCAGCCCAACTCTAGCAGATACGCAGTATTTT
.	TRBV19	TRBJ2-7	TRBD2	CASSMGLAGGPYEQYF	TGTGCCAGTAGTATGGGACTAGCGGGAGGGCCTTACGAGCAGTACTTC
.	TRBV7-3	TRBJ2-7	TRBD2	CASSARASGPYEQYF	TGTGCCAGCAGCGCCAGGGCTAGCGGACCCTACGAGCAGTACTTC
.	TRBV7-6	TRBJ2-7	TRBD1	CASSLTGASTAEQYF	TGTGCCAGCAGCTTAACAGGGGCTAGCACCGCCGAGCAGTACTTC
few	TRBV14	TRBJ1-2	.	CASSQDKYGYTF	TGTGCCAGCAGCCAAGACAAATATGGCTACACCTTC
.	TRBV6-5	TRBJ2-1	TRBD1	CASSTGGASPIFF	TGTGCCAGCTCTACAGGGGGCGCATCTCCCATATTCTTC
.	TRBV30	TRBJ1-2	TRBD1	CAWILGGENGYTF	TGTGCCTGGATTTTAGGGGGCGAAAATGGCTACACCTTC
.	TRBV15	TRBJ2-7	TRBD2	CATSTVRLAGIYEQYF	TGTGCCACCAGCACGGTTAGACTAGCGGGTATCTACGAGCAGTACTTC
.	TRBV5-8	TRBJ1-1	.	CASSLAYSSTEAFF	TGTGCCAGCAGCTTGGCGTACTCCTCCACTGAAGCTTTCTTT
few	TRBV5-4	TRBJ2-7	TRBD1	CASSQQRQGYYEQYF	TGTGCCAGCAGCCAGCAACGACAGGGCTACTACGAGCAGTACTTC
.	TRBV4-1	TRBJ2-1	TRBD2	CASSQASAGENIEQFF	TGCGCCAGCAGCCAAGCCTCAGCGGGAGAGAATATTGAGCAGTTCTTC
many	TRBV30	TRBJ1-6	.	CAWNRVDYSPLHF	TGTGCCTGGAACAGAGTAGATTATTCACCCCTCCACTTT
.	TRBV6-5	TRBJ1-2	TRBD1	CASRGTGTNYGYTF	TGTGCCAGCAGGGGGACAGGTACTAACTATGGCTACACCTTC
few	TRBV30	TRBJ1-2	.	CAWSVREQGNGYTF	TGTGCCTGGAGTGTACGAGAACAGGGCAATGGCTACACCTTC
.	TRBV7-9	TRBJ2-7	.	CASSRGPYEQYF	TGTGCCAGCAGCCGTGGGCCCTACGAGCAGTACTTC
.	TRBV14	TRBJ2-7	TRBD2	CASSPPGGVLRNEQYF	TGTGCCAGCAGCCCCCCGGGAGGGGTCCTACGAAACGAGCAGTACTTC
.	TRBV30	TRBJ2-6	.	CAWRPWRGSPSGANVLTF	TGTGCCTGGAGACCTTGGAGGGGTTCTCCCTCTGGGGCCAACGTCCTGACTTTC
.	TRBV5-4	TRBJ2-7	TRBD1	CASSGTGDEQYF	TGTGCCAGCAGCGGGACAGGGGACGAGCAGTACTTC
.	TRBV5-3	TRBJ1-3	TRBD1	CARSLVCRQGNPLSGNTIYF	TGTGCCAGAAGCTTGGTATGCCGACAGGGGAACCCCCTCTCTGGAAACACCATATATTTT
few	TRBV7-3	TRBJ1-1	.	CASSSGPNTEAFF	TGTGCCAGCAGCTCTGGGCCGAACACTGAAGCTTTCTTT
.	TRBV27	TRBJ2-5	.	CASSFEASIQETQYF	TGTGCCAGCAGTTTCGAGGCTTCTATCCAAGAGACCCAGTACTTC
.	TRBV2	TRBJ2-1	TRBD2	CASSLGGGSYNEQFF	TGTGCCAGCAGCCTGGGCGGGGGGTCCTACAATGAGCAGTTCTTC
.	TRBV27	TRBJ2-1	TRBD2	CASSFGGVGASGSNEQFF	TGTGCCAGCAGTTTTGGAGGGGTAGGGGCTAGCGGGAGCAATGAGCAGTTCTTC
.	TRBV4-2	TRBJ2-7	TRBD2	CASSHTSGGASYEQYF	TGTGCCAGCAGCCATACTAGCGGGGGTGCCTCCTACGAGCAGTACTTC
.	TRBV28	TRBJ1-1	.	CASRPGGRPTEAFF	TGTGCCAGCAGACCCGGGGGACGCCCCACTGAAGCTTTCTTT